Listed below are T cell receptor beta chains from one sample, sequenced in a study of T-cell reconstitution after alpha-beta-depleted transplantation in children. TCRdb reanalysed the PCR reads using MiXCR and keeps one entry per CDR3 protein. The sample lists about 200,000 distinct CDR3 sequences, 6.3% occurring once. The source was PBMCs, collected before TCRalphabeta/CD19-depleted stem cell transplant. Every receptor here comes from a girl in the first two years of life with combined immunodeficiency, due to receive a stem cell transplant. Both conserved end residues are part of each CDR3. A D gene is named only where the DNA matches it firmly. Clone size is stated in some rows and not others, as once, few, many or a class when expanded.

>-|TRBV12-3/TRBV12-4|many|TRBJ1-5
CASSLNGNQPQHF
TGTGCCAGCAGTTTAAACGGCAATCAGCCCCAGCATTTT
>-|TRBV20-1|few|TRBJ1-5
CSAREGGTGQPQHF
TGCAGTGCTAGAGAGGGGGGGACGGGTCAGCCCCAGCATTTT
>-|TRBV14|many|TRBJ2-1
CASSQDPDEQFF
TGTGCCAGCAGCCAAGATCCGGATGAGCAGTTCTTC
>TRBD1|TRBV20-1|many|TRBJ2-3
CSARDRGARKGDTQYF
TGCAGTGCCCGCGACAGGGGGGCCCGCAAAGGAGATACGCAGTATTTT
>-|TRBV12-3/TRBV12-4|many|TRBJ2-3
CASRRQGGWVTDTQYF
TGTGCCAGCAGACGACAGGGAGGGTGGGTCACAGATACGCAGTATTTT
>-|TRBV12-5|many|TRBJ2-3
CASGHTGTGGGPDTQYF
TGTGCTAGTGGTCATACGGGGACGGGCGGGGGCCCAGATACGCAGTATTTT
>-|TRBV5-5|-|TRBJ1-2
CAGPEPGALAGGYTF
TGTGCCGGACCGGAACCAGGCGCCCTGGCGGGGGGCTACACCTTC
>TRBD1|TRBV5-1|many|TRBJ2-7
CASSLKDRGPYEQYF
TGCGCCAGCAGCTTGAAGGACAGGGGGCCGTACGAGCAGTACTTC
>-|TRBV7-9|-|TRBJ2-7
CASSSTPGTGGYEQYF
TGTGCCAGCAGCTCGACACCCGGGACTGGCGGCTACGAGCAGTACTTC
>-|TRBV6-5|many|TRBJ2-2
CASSYHGRDAGELFF
TGTGCCAGCAGTTATCACGGCAGGGATGCCGGGGAGCTGTTTTTT
>-|TRBV29-1|many|TRBJ2-1
CSVVGGYNEQFF
TGCAGCGTTGTAGGGGGATACAATGAGCAGTTCTTC
>-|TRBV7-2|many|TRBJ2-7
CASSLVPQSSYEQYF
TGTGCCAGCAGCTTAGTCCCACAGAGCTCCTACGAGCAGTACTTC
>-|TRBV21-1|many|TRBJ2-3
CASNRQGPITDTQYF
TGTGCCAGCAACAGACAGGGCCCCATCACAGATACGCAGTATTTT
>TRBD1|TRBV5-5|-|TRBJ1-1
CASSLQGGEAFF
TGTGCCAGCAGCCTCCAGGGGGGGGAAGCTTTCTTT
>-|TRBV6-2/TRBV6-3|-|TRBJ2-1
CASRYRVGHYNEQFF
TGTGCCAGCAGGTACAGGGTAGGGCACTACAATGAGCAGTTCTTC
>-|TRBV3-1|many|TRBJ2-3
CASSQAGGTTDTQYF
TGTGCCAGCAGCCAAGCGGGGGGCACAACAGATACGCAGTATTTT
>TRBD1|TRBV6-2/TRBV6-3|few|TRBJ2-7
CASSYSTGINEQYF
TGTGCCAGCAGTTACTCGACAGGGATCAACGAGCAGTACTTC
>TRBD1|TRBV5-1|many|TRBJ2-1
CASSTGQGLNEQFF
TGCGCCAGCAGCACGGGACAGGGGTTGAATGAGCAGTTCTTC
>-|TRBV29-1|many|TRBJ2-1
CSVDLSSYNEQFF
TGCAGCGTTGACCTGAGCTCCTACAATGAGCAGTTCTTC
>-|TRBV12-3/TRBV12-4|many|TRBJ1-4
CASSSSGRTVYEKLFF
TGTGCCAGCAGTTCTTCCGGGCGGACAGTTTATGAAAAACTGTTTTTT
>-|TRBV29-1|many|TRBJ2-3
CSDQGTDTQYF
TGCAGCGACCAAGGGACAGATACGCAGTATTTT